Included here is one T cell receptor beta chain sequence, with context. Profiling relied on immunoSEQ multiplex PCR, and the TCRdb table lists in-frame clones only, not all of them. The sample shows some 150,000 clones, about 88% of them seen only once. This sample is part of a study of cytomegalovirus exposure and HLA in healthy donors. Germline V CDR1 and CDR2: MNHEY, SVGAGI. Trimming took 5 bases from V and 3 from J, leaving 7 bases between them. CDR3 length: 13 residues. The sample comprised PBMCs. V usage is TRBV6-5 and J usage is TRBJ2-2; D is unresolved. The clonotype comes from a woman aged 18-29 years in good health and CMV-seropositive. CDR3 DNA: TGTGCCAGCAGTAACCGGGACACCGGGGAGCTGTTTTTT. This codes for CASSNRDTGELFF.